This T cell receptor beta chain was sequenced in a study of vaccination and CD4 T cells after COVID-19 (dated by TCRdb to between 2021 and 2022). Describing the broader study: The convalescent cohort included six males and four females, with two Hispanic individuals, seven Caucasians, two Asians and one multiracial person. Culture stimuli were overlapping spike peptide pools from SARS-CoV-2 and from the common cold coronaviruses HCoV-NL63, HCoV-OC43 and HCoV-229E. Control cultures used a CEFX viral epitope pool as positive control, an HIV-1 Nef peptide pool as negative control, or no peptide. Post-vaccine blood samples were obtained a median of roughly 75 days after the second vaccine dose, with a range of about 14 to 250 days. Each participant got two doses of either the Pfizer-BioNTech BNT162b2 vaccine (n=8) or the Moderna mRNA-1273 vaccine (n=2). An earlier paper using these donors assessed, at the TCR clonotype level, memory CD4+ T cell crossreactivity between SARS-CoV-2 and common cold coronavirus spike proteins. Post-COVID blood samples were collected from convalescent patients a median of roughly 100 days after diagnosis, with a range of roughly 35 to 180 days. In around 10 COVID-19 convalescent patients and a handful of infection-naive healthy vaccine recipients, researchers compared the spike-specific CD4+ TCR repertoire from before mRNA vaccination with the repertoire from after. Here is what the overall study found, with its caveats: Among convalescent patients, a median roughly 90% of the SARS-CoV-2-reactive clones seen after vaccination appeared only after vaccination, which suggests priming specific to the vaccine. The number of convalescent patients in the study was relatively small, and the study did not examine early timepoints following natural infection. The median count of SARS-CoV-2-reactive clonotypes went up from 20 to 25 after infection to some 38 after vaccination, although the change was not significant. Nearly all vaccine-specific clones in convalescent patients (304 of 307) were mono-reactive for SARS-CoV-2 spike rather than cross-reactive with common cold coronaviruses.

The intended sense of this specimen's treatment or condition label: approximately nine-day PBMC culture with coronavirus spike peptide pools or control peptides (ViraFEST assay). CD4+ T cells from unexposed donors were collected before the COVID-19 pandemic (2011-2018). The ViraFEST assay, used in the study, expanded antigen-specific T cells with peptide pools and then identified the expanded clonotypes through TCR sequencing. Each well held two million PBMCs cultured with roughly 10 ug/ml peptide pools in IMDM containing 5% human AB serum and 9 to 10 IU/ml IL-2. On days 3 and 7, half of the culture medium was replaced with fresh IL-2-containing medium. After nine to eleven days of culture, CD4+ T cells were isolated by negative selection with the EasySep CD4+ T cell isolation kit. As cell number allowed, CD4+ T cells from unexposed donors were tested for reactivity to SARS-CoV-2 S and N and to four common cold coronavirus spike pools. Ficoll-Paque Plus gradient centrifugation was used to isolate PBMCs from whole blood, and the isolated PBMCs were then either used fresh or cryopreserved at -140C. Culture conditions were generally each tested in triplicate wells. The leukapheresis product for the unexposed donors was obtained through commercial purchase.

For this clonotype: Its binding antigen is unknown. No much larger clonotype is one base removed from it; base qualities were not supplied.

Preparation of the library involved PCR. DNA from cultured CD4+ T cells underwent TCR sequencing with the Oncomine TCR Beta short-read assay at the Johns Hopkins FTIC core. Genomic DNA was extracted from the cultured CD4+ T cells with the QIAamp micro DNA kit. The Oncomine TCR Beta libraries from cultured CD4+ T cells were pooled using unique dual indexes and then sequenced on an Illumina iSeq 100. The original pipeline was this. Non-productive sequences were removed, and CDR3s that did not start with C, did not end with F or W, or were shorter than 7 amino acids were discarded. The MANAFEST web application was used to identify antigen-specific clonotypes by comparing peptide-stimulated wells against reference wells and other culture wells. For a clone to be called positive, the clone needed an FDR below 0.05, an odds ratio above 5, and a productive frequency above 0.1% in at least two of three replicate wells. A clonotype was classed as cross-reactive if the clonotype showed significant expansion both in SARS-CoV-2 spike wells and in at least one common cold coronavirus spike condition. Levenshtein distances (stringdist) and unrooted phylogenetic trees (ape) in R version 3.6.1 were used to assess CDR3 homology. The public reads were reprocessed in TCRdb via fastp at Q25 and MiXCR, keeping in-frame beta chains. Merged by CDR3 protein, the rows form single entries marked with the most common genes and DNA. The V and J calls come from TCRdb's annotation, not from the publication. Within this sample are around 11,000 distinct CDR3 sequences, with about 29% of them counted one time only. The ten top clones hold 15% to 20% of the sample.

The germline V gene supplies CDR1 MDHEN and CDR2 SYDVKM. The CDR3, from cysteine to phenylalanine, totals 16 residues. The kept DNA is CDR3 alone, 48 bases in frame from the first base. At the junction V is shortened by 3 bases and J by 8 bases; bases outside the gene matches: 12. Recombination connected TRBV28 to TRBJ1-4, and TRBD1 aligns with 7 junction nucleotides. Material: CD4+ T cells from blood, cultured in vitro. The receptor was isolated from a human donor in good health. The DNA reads TGTGCCAGCAGTTTGCGTGACAGGGCTTCTAGGGAAAAACTGTTTTTT. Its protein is CASSLRDRASREKLFF.